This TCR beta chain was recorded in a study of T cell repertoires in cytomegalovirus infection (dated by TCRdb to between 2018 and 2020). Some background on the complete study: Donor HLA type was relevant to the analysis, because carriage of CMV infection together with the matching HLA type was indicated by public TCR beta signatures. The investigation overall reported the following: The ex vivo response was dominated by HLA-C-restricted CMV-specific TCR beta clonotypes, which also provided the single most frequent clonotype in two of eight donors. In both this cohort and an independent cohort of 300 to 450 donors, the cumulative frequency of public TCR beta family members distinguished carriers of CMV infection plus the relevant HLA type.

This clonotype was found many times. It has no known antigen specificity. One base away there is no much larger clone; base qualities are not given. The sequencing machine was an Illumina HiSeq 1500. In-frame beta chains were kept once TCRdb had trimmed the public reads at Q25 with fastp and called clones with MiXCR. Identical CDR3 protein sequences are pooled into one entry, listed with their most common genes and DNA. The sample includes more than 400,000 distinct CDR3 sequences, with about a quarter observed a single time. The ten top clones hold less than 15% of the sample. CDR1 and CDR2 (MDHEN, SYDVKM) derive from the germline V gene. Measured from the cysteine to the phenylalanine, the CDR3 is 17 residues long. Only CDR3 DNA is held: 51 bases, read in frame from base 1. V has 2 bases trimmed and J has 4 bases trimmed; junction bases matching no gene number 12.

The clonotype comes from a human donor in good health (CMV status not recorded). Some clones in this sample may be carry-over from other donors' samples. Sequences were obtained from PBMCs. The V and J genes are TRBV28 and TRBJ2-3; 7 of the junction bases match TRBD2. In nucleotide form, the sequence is TGTGCCAGCAGTTTAGCCGGAGGCGGGAGTAGCGCAGATACGCAGTATTTT. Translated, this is CASSLAGGGSSADTQYF.